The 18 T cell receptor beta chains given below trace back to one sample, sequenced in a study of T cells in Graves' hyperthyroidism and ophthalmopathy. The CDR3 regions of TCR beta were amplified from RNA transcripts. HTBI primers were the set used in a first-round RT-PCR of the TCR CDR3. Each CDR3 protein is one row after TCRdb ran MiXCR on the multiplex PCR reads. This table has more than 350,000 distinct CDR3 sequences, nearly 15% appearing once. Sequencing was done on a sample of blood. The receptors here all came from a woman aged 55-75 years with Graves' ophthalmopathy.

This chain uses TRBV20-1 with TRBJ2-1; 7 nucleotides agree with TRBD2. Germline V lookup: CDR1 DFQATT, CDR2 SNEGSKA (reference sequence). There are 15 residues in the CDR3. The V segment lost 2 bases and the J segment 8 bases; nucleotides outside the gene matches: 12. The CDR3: CSARPLAANGYEQFF. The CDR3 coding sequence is TGCAGTGCTAGACCCCTAGCGGCTAATGGATATGAGCAGTTCTTC.

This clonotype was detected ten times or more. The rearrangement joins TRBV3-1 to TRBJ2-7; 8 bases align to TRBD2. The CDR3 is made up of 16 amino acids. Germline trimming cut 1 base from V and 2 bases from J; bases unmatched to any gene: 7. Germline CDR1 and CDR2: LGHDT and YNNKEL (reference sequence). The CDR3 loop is CASSQGWLAGAYEQYF. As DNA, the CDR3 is TGTGCCAGCAGCCAAGGGTGGCTAGCGGGCGCCTACGAGCAGTACTTC.

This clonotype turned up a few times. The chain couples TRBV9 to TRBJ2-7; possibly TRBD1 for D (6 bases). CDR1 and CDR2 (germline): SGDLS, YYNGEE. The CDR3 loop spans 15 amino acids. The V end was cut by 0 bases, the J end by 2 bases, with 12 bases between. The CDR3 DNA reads TGTGCCAGCAGCGTAGCTCAGGGGCTAGCCTACGAGCAGTACTTC. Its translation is CASSVAQGLAYEQYF.

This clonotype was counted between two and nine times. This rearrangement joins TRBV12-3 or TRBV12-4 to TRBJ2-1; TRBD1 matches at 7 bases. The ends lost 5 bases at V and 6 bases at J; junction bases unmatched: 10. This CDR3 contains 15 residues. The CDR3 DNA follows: TGTGCCAGCAGTATAAGACAGGGCCCTAGCAATGAGCAGTTCTTC. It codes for CASSIRQGPSNEQFF.

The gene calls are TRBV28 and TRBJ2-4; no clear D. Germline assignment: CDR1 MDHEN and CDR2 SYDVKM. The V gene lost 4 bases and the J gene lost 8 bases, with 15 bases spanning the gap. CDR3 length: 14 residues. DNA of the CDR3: TGTGCCAGCAGTTCGTCCGGACGTTCTCACATTCAGTACTTC. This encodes CASSSSGRSHIQYF.

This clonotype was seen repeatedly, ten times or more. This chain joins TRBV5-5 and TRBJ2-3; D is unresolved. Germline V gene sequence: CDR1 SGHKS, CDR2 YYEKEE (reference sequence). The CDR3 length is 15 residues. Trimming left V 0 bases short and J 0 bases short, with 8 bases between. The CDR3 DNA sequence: TGTGCCAGCAGCTTGGTGCAGCTGAGCACAGATACGCAGTATTTT. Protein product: CASSLVQLSTDTQYF.

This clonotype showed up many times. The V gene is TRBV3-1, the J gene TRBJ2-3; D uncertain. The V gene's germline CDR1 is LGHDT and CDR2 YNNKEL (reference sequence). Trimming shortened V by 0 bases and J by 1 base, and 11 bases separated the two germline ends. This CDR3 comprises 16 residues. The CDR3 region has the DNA TGTGCCAGCAGCCAAGATATGGGCGGAGGCACAGATACGCAGTATTTT. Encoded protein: CASSQDMGGGTDTQYF.

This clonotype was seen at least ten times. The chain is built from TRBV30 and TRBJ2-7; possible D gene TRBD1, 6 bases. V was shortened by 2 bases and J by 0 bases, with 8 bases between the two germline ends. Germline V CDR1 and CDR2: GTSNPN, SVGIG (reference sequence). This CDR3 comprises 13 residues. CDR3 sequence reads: CAWSRDISYEQYF. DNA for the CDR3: TGTGCCTGGAGTAGGGACATCTCCTACGAGCAGTACTTC. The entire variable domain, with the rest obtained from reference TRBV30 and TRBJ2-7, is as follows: SQTIHQWPATLVQPVGSPLSLECTVEGTSNPNLYWYRQAAGRGLQLLFYSVGIGQISSEVPQNLSASRPQDRQFILSSKKLLLSDSGFYLCAWSRDISYEQYFGPGTRLTVT.

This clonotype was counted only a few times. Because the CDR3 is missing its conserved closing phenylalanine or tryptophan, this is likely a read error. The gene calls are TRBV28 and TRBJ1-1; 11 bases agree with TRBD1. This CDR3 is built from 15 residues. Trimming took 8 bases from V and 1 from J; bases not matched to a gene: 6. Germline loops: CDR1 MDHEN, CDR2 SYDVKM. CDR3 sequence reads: CASPSGTGGNTEAFL. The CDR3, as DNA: TGTGCCAGCCCGTCTGGGACAGGGGGGAACACTGAAGCTTTCCTT.

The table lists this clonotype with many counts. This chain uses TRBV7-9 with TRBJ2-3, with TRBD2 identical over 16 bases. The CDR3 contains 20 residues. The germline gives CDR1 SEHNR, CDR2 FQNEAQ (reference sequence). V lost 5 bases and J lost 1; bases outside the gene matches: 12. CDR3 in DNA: TGTGCCAGCAGCCCAGGGACTAGCGGGAGGGCTTCATCCCGCACAGATACGCAGTATTTT. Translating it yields CASSPGTSGRASSRTDTQYF.

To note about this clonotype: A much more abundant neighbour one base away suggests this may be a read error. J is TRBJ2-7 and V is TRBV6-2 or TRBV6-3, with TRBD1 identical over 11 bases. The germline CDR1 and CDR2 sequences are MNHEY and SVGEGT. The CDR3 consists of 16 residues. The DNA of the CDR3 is TGCGCCAGCAGTGGCCCGGGACAGGGGGGACGCTACGAGAAGTACTTC. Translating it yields CASSGPGQGGRYEKYF.

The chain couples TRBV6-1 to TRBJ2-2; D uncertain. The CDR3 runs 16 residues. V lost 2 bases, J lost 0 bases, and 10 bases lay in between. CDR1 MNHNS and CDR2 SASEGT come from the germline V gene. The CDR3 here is CASSELELANTGELFF. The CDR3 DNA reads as TGTGCCAGCAGTGAATTGGAGCTCGCGAACACCGGGGAGCTGTTTTTT.

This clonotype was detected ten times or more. Written as DNA, the CDR3 is TGTGCCAGCAGCTTGTGGGGAGGGGTGTCCGGGGAGCTGTTTTTT. It yields the protein CASSLWGGVSGELFF. The genes are TRBV5-5 and TRBJ2-2; 7 bases match TRBD2. This CDR3 is built from 15 residues. Unmatched junction bases numbered 6, after V lost 1 base and J lost 6 bases. The germline V gene encodes CDR1 SGHKS and CDR2 YYEKEE (reference sequence).

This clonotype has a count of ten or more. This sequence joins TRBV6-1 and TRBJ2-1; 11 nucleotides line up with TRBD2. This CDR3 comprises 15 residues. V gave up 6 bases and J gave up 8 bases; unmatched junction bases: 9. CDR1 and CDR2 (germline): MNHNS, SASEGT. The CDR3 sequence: CASRQTSGTGYEQFF. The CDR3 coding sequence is TGTGCCAGCAGGCAGACTAGCGGGACAGGCTATGAGCAGTTCTTC.

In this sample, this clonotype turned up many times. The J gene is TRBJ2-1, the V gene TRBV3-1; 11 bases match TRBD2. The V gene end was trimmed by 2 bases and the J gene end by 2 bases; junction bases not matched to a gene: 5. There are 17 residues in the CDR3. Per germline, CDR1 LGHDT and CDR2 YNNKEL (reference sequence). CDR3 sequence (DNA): TGTGCCAGCAGCCAAACTAGCGGGAGAGGGACCTACAATGAGCAGTTCTTC. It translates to CASSQTSGRGTYNEQFF.

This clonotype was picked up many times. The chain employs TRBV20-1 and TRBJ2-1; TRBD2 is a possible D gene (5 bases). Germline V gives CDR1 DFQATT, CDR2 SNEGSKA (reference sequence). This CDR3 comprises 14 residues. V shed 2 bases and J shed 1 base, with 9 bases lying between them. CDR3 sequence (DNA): TGCAGTGCTAGATCGTGGGAGTCCTACAATGAGCAGTTCTTC. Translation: CSARSWESYNEQFF.

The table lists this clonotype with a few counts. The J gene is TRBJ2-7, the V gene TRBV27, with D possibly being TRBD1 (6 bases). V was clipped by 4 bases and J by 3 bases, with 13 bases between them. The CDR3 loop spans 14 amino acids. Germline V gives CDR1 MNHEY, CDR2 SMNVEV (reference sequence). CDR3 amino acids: CASSSGAAFYEQYF. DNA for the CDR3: TGTGCCAGCAGTTCAGGGGCAGCTTTCTACGAGCAGTACTTC.

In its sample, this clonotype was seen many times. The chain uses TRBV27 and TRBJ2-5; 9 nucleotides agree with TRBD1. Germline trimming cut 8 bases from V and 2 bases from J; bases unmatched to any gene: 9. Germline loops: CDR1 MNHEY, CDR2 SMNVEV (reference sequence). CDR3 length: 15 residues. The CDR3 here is CASSPGQGLQETQYF. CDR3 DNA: TGTGCCAGCTCCCCGGGACAGGGTCTACAAGAGACCCAGTACTTC.